Following are 22 T cell receptor beta chains from one sample sequenced in a study of T cells expressing NK-cell markers. For each CDR3 protein, TCRdb gives one entry from its re-call of the 5' RACE reads, without DNA. Its table lists around 470,000 distinct CDR3 sequences. Material for sequencing was blood T cells: a sorted CD56 or NKG2C T cell subset, CD4+ or CD8+ T cells, or bulk PBMC T cells (not recorded which). The receptors come from a woman aged 45 to 65 in good health.

The chain is built from TRBV5-1 and TRBJ2-4; TCRdb picks TRBD2, but there is no DNA to check that call. This CDR3 region has 14 residues. Germline CDR1 and CDR2: SGHRS and YFSETQ. The CDR3 loop reads CASSFEGLKNIQYF. The full variable domain, completed using reference TRBV5-1 and TRBJ2-4, is KAGVTQTPRYLIKTRGQQVTLSCSPISGHRSVSWYQQTPGQGLQFLFEYFSETQRNKGNFPGRFSGRQFSNSRSEMNVSTLELGDSALYLCASSFEGLKNIQYFGAGTRLSVL.

This chain joins TRBV24-1 and TRBJ2-3; the TCRdb D gene call, TRBD1, has no DNA to confirm it. The CDR3 is 16 amino acids. Per the germline V gene, CDR1 is KGHDR and CDR2 is SFDVKD. The CDR3: CATSPLGPTSTDTQYF.

The chain links TRBV28 to TRBJ2-3; no DNA is available, so the TRBD1 call from TCRdb remains unchecked. CDR3 length equals 17 residues. Germline lookup yields CDR1 MDHEN and CDR2 SYDVKM. CDR3 sequence: CASSPQGTGKSTDTQYF.

This chain connects TRBV11-2 to TRBJ2-5; TCRdb reports TRBD2, a call that lacks DNA to check it against. In germline, CDR1 is SGHAT, CDR2 FQNNGV. The CDR3 is 15 residues long. The CDR3 loop is CASSPALRGEETQYF. Full variable domain (missing parts from reference TRBV11-2 and TRBJ2-5): EAGVAQSPRYKIIEKRQSVAFWCNPISGHATLYWYQQILGQGPKLLIQFQNNGVVDDSQLPKDRFSAERLKGVDSTLKIQPAKLEDSAVYLCASSPALRGEETQYFGPGTRLLVL.

The chain couples TRBV20-1 to TRBJ1-3. Germline V gives CDR1 DFQATT, CDR2 SNEGSKA (reference sequence). The CDR3 spans 13 residues. The CDR3 region is CSASSGGRNTIYF.

The CDR3 is CSVVFLDGSLSGANVLTF. The V call is TRBV29-1, the J call TRBJ2-6. Germline V lookup: CDR1 SQVTM, CDR2 ANQGSEA. The CDR3 consists of 18 residues.

The rearrangement joins TRBV5-4 to TRBJ2-3. Germline V gives CDR1 SGHNT, CDR2 YYREEE (reference sequence). CDR3 length: 16 residues. The CDR3 spells CASSSPSGRTTDTQYF.

The chain carries TRBV3-1 and TRBJ2-1; TCRdb reports TRBD2, a call that lacks DNA to check it against. This CDR3 region has 19 residues. Germline V gene lookup returns CDR1 LGHDT and CDR2 YNNKEL (reference sequence). The CDR3 loop is CASSQDRTGRGSSYNEQFF.

The V call is TRBV20-1, the J call TRBJ2-4; the D call of TRBD2 rests on TCRdb alone, since no DNA is present to check it. CDR3 size: 16 residues. Germline V gene lookup returns CDR1 DFQATT and CDR2 SNEGSKA (reference sequence). The CDR3 sequence: CSAGTSGRVGKNIQYF.

The genes are TRBV3-1 and TRBJ2-4; there is no DNA to check the TCRdb D call of TRBD2. The CDR3 is 17 amino acids. Germline CDR1 reads LGHDT; CDR2 reads YNNKEL (reference sequence). This chain's CDR3 is CASSQVGGVSAKNIQYF.

The gene calls are TRBV14 and TRBJ2-1; TCRdb's D gene call, TRBD1, goes unchecked for lack of DNA. The CDR3 is made up of 15 amino acids. Germline CDR1 is SGHDN and CDR2 is FVKESK. The CDR3 is CASSQGTRGDNEQFF.

This chain connects TRBV29-1 to TRBJ2-3; TCRdb's D call, TRBD1, is unchecked because there is no DNA. Germline V gene lookup returns CDR1 SQVTM and CDR2 ANQGSEA. This CDR3 is 13 amino acids long. CDR3 sequence: CSVPGGSTDTQYF.

This chain joins TRBV19 and TRBJ2-3; TCRdb calls TRBD2, which cannot be checked without DNA. CDR1 LNHDA and CDR2 SQIVND come from the germline V gene (reference sequence). The CDR3 totals 18 residues. The CDR3 spells CASKESGTSGRGTDTQYF. The whole variable domain, remainder taken from reference TRBV19 and TRBJ2-3, is DGGITQSPKYLFRKEGQNVTLSCEQNLNHDAMYWYRQDPGQGLRLIYYSQIVNDFQKGDIAEGYSVSREKKESFPLTVTSAQKNPTAFYLCASKESGTSGRGTDTQYFGPGTRLTVL.

The CDR3 is CASSATGFVGDTQYF. V and J are TRBV6-1 and TRBJ2-3; with no DNA, the TCRdb D assignment of TRBD1 cannot be verified. CDR1 is MNHNS, CDR2 SASEGT, per germline. The CDR3 extends over 15 amino acids.

The chain recombines TRBV7-3 with TRBJ2-3; TCRdb's D call, TRBD2, is unchecked because there is no DNA. The CDR3 has 15 amino acids. The germline V gene has CDR1 SGHTA and CDR2 FQGTGA. The CDR3 loop is CASSFGTSDTDTQYF.

The V call is TRBV3-1, the J call TRBJ1-4; without DNA, the TCRdb call of TRBD1 cannot be checked. This CDR3 is built from 15 residues. CDR1 LGHDT and CDR2 YNNKEL come from the germline V gene (reference sequence). CDR3 residues: CASSSYRGRNEKLFF.

V usage is TRBV6-4 and J usage is TRBJ2-1; as DNA is missing, the TRBD2 call by TCRdb cannot be tested. The CDR3 spans 19 residues. From germline, CDR1 is MRHNA and CDR2 SNTAGT. The CDR3 protein is CASSRVAGGGLTSYNEQFF.

The V and J genes are TRBV5-1 and TRBJ1-1. Per germline, CDR1 SGHRS and CDR2 YFSETQ. The CDR3 has 13 amino acids. The chain's CDR3 is CASSEGWTTEAFF.

The genes are TRBV3-1 and TRBJ1-5; without DNA, the TCRdb call of TRBD1 cannot be checked. The germline CDR1 and CDR2 sequences are LGHDT and YNNKEL (reference sequence). The CDR3 spans 15 residues. CDR3 region: CASSQAGKSNQPQHF. Based on the CDR3 plus reference TRBV3-1 and TRBJ1-5, the full variable domain is DTAVSQTPKYLVTQMGNDKSIKCEQNLGHDTMYWYKQDSKKFLKIMFSYNNKELIINETVPNRFSPKSPDKAHLNLHINSLELGDSAVYFCASSQAGKSNQPQHFGDGTRLSIL.

The chain is built from TRBV5-6 and TRBJ2-1; as DNA is missing, the TRBD1 call by TCRdb cannot be tested. The CDR3 totals 15 residues. CDR1 is SGHDT and CDR2 is YYEEEE in the germline V gene. CDR3: CASSSDGTGNNEQFF.

The chain is built from TRBV5-1 and TRBJ2-1; no DNA is available, so the TRBD1 call from TCRdb remains unchecked. Per germline, CDR1 SGHRS and CDR2 YFSETQ. The CDR3 is made up of 17 amino acids. The CDR3 is CASSLVDGAYPYNEQFF.

The chain has TRBV20-1 and TRBJ2-5; as DNA is missing, the TRBD1 call by TCRdb cannot be tested. The CDR3 is made up of 14 amino acids. CDR1 DFQATT and CDR2 SNEGSKA come from the germline V gene (reference sequence). This CDR3 is CSASPGRNQETQYF.